Shown below are 8 T cell receptor beta chains from a single sample sequenced in a study of T cell responses to AZD1222 COVID-19 vaccine (dated by TCRdb to the early 2020s). This sample's time point label indicates: baseline before first vaccination. What the treatment or condition label conveys for this sample: meningococcal conjugate vaccine given as trial control. Libraries were prepared through the immunoSEQ multiplex PCR assay. This immuneACCESS table, as held by TCRdb, lists in-frame sequences with V and J called but not all clones. Of the missing ones, under half trace to an unresolved V gene in checked studies; the others have no known cause. This sample gives approximately 220,000 clones in total; 93% of them show up just once. The ten most abundant clones make up 0.95% to 1.1% of the sample. Sequences were derived from peripheral blood, sampled on day 0 of MenACWY control vaccination. Every receptor here comes from an adult in good health.

V gene TRBV11-2 combines with J gene TRBJ1-1; 8 bases line up with TRBD1. The CDR3 is 15 amino acids. Trimming cost V 3 bases and J 4 bases; bases outside gene matches: 7. Per germline, CDR1 SGHAT and CDR2 FQNNGV. CDR3: CASSFGQGGSTEAFF. The CDR3 nucleotides read TGTGCCAGCAGCTTCGGACAGGGAGGAAGCACTGAAGCTTTCTTT.

V is TRBV4-2 and J is TRBJ2-5; 8 nucleotides align to TRBD2. V dropped 5 bases and J dropped 1; count of bases not matched to a gene: 6. Germline V gene lookup returns CDR1 LGHNA and CDR2 YNFKEQ. The CDR3 consists of 15 residues. CDR3 in amino acids: CASSGRGAFQETQYF. The CDR3 nucleotides are TGTGCCAGCAGCGGGCGGGGGGCTTTCCAAGAGACCCAGTACTTC.

The CDR3 reads CATSDSGTGPREQFF. In DNA form, the CDR3 reads TGTGCCACCAGTGATTCCGGGACAGGCCCTAGGGAGCAGTTCTTC. The chain recombines TRBV24-1 with TRBJ2-1; 8 nucleotides align to TRBD1. Losses at the gene ends were 2 bases for V and 10 bases for J; bases not matched to a gene: 9. From germline, CDR1 is KGHDR and CDR2 SFDVKD. This CDR3 contains 15 residues.

This chain connects TRBV11-2 to TRBJ2-2; 9 bases match TRBD1. The trim removed 4 bases at V and 7 bases at J, leaving 7 bases unmatched. Germline V gives CDR1 SGHAT, CDR2 FQNNGV. This CDR3 is built from 15 residues. DNA for the CDR3: TGTGCCAGCAGCTACAGACAGGGGGTCGTCGGGGAGCTGTTTTTT. Amino acids: CASSYRQGVVGELFF.

This chain uses TRBV27 with TRBJ1-4; a possible D gene is TRBD1 (6 bases). The V gene's germline CDR1 is MNHEY and CDR2 SMNVEV (reference sequence). Trimming shortened V by 3 bases and J by 3 bases, and 8 bases separated the two germline ends. The CDR3 spans 14 residues. This CDR3 is CASSFGGPNEKLFF. Here the CDR3 DNA reads TGTGCCAGCAGTTTTGGGGGGCCTAATGAAAAACTGTTTTTT.

The V call is TRBV25-1, the J call TRBJ1-2, with D perhaps TRBD1 (6 bases). V gave up 3 bases and J gave up 4 bases, with 9 bases separating them. CDR1 and CDR2 (germline): MGHDK, SYGVNS. This CDR3 contains 13 residues. CDR3 residues: CASSDPTGYGYTF. Here the CDR3 DNA reads TGTGCCAGCAGTGACCCGACAGGCTATGGCTACACCTTC.

The chain couples TRBV6-5 to TRBJ2-5; 11 bases line up with TRBD2. Germline V gives CDR1 MNHEY, CDR2 SVGAGI. V lost 7 bases, J lost 5 bases, and 6 bases stayed unmatched. This CDR3 comprises 14 residues. The CDR3 coding sequence is TGTGCCAGCAATCGACTAGCGGGGAAGGAGACCCAGTACTTC. It codes for CASNRLAGKETQYF.

The J gene is TRBJ2-5, the V gene TRBV5-1, with 9 bases that match TRBD2. CDR3 length: 16 residues. The V and J ends lost 2 bases and 5 bases, in that order; junction bases with no gene match: 10. Germline CDR1 and CDR2: SGHRS and YFSETQ. CDR3 loop: CASSFVGGGAGETQYF. CDR3 in DNA: TGCGCCAGCAGCTTCGTAGGCGGGGGGGCCGGGGAGACCCAGTACTTC.